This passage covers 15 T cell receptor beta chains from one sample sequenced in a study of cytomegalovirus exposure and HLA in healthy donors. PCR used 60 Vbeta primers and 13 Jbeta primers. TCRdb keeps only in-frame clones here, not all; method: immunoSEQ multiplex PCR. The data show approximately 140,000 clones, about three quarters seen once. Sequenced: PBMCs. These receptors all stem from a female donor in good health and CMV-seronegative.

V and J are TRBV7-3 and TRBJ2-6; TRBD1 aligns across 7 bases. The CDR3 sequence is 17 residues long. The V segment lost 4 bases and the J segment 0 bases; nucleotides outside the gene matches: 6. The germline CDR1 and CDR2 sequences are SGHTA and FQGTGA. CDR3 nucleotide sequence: TGTGCCAGCAGCTCCGAGGGACAGACCTCTGGGGCCAACGTCCTGACTTTC. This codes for CASSSEGQTSGANVLTF. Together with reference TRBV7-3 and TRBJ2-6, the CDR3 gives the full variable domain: GAGVSQTPSNKVTEKGKYVELRCDPISGHTALYWYRQSLGQGPEFLIYFQGTGAADDSGLPNDRFFAVRPEGSVSTLKIQRTERGDSAVYLCASSSEGQTSGANVLTFGAGSRLTVL.

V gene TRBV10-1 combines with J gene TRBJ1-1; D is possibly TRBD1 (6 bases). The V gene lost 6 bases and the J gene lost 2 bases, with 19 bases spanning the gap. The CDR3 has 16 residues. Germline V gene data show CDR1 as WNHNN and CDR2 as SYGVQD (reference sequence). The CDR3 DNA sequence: TGCGCCAGCAGAGCCGGGACACGATCGTTCAACACTGAAGCTTTCTTT. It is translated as CASRAGTRSFNTEAFF.

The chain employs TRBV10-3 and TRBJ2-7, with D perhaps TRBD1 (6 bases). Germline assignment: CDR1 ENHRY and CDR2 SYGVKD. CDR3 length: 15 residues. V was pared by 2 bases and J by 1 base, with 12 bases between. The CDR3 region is CAISEPQGRSYEQYF. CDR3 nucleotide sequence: TGTGCCATCAGTGAGCCACAGGGACGGTCCTACGAGCAGTACTTC.

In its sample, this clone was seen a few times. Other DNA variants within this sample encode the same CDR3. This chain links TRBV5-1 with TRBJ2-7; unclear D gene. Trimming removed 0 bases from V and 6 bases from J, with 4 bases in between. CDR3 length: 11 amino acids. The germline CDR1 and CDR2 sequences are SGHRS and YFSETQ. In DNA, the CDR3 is TGCGCCAGCAGCTTGGGAGGCGAGCAGTACTTC. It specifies CASSLGGEQYF.

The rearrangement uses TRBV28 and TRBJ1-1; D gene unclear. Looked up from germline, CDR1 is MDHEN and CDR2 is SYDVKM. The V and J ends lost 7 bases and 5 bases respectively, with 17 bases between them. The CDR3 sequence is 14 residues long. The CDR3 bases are TGTGCCAGCACCATAGGTACTAGATGGACTGAAGCTTTCTTT. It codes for CASTIGTRWTEAFF.

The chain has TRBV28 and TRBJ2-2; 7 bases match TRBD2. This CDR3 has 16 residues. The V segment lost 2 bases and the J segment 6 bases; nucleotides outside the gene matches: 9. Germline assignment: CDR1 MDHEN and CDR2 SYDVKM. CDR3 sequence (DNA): TGTGCCAGCAGTTTAAAAGGGAGCGGGAATGCCGGGGAGCTGTTTTTT. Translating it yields CASSLKGSGNAGELFF.

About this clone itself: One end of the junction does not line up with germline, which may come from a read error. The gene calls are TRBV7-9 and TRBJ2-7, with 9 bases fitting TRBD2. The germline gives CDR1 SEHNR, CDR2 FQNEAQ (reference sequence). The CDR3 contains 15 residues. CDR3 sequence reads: CSSSAPSGIPYEQYF. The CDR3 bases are TGTTCCAGCAGCGCCCCTAGCGGGATACCCTACGAGCAGTACTTC.

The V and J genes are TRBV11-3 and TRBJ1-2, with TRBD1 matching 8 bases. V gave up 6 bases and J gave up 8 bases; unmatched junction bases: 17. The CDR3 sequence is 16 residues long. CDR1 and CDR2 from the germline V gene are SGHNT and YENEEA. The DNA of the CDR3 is TGTGCCAGCAGACTGAAAAACCCCGACAGGGGTGACGGCTACACCTTC. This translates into CASRLKNPDRGDGYTF.

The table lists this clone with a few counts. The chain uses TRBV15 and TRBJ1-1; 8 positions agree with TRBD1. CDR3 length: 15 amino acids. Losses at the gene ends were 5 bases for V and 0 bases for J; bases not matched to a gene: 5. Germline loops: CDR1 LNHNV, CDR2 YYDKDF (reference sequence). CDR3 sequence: CATSFDRGMNTEAFF. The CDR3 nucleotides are TGTGCCACCAGCTTCGACAGGGGCATGAACACTGAAGCTTTCTTT.

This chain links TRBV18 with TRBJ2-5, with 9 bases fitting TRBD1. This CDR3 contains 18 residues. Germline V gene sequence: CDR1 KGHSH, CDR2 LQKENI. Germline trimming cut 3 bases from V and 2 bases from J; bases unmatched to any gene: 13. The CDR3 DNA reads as TGTGCCAGCTCACCCGGACAGGGGAGGGGTTCCGGGCAAGAGACCCAGTACTTC. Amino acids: CASSPGQGRGSGQETQYF.

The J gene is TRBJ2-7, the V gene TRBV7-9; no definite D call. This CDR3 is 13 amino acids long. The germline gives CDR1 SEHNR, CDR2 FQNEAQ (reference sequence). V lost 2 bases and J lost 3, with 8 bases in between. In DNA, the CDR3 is TGTGCCAGCAGCTTAATTCCACTCTACGAGCAGTACTTC. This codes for CASSLIPLYEQYF.

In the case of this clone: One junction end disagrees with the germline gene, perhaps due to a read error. CDR3 sequence: CASSSYRLYYGQYF. The DNA of the CDR3 is TGTGCCAGCAGCTCTTACCGACTTTACTACGGGCAGTACTTC. The chain carries TRBV5-6 and TRBJ2-7; D is uncertain. The CDR3 length is 14 residues. Germline V CDR1 and CDR2: SGHDT, YYEEEE.

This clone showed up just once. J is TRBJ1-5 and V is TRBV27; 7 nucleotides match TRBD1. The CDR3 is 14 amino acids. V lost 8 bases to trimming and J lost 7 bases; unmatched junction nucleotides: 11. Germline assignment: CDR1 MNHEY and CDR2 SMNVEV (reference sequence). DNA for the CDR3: TGTGCCAGCCGCTCAGACAGGGATGGACAGCCCCAGCATTTT. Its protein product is CASRSDRDGQPQHF.

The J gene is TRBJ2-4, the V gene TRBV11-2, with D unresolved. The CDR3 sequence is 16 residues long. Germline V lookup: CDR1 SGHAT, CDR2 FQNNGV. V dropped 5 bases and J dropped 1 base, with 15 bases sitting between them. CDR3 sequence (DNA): TGTGCCAGCAGCCCGTACAGTGGTCCGGCCAAAAACATTCAGTACTTC. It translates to CASSPYSGPAKNIQYF.

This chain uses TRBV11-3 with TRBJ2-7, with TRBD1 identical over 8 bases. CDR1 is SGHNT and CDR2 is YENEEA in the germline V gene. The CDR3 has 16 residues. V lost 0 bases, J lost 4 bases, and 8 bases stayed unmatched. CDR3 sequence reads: CASSLESGQDPYEQYF. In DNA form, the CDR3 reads TGTGCCAGCAGCTTAGAGTCGGGACAGGACCCTTACGAGCAGTACTTC.